The present entry profiles one T cell receptor beta chain with its context. TCRdb re-analysed the RT-PCR reads in MiXCR, keeping a single row per CDR3 protein. The sample contains about 680,000 distinct CDR3 sequences, 12% to 15% of which appear only once. This TCR was sampled from a female donor in good health, serving as a healthy control. Sequencing was performed on memory CD4+ T cells from blood.

CDR3 nucleotides: TGCAGTGCTAGATTCCAGACAGGGAGTCTGGGTAATTCACCCCTCCACTTT. It codes for CSARFQTGSLGNSPLHF. The rearrangement joins TRBV20-1 to TRBJ1-6; 7 bases agree with TRBD1. CDR1 and CDR2 from the germline V gene are DFQATT and SNEGSKA (reference sequence). The CDR3 has 17 residues. V trimming: 2 bases; J trimming: 6 bases; junction bases outside the gene matches: 13.